These 30 T cell receptor beta chains share one sample of origin, sequenced in a study of OX40 agonist ivuxolimab in advanced cancers. Sequenced by immunoSEQ multiplex PCR; TCRdb stores in-frame clones only, minus some. The table records about 91,000 clones, 87% of them present only once. The sample here was CD4+ or CD8+ T cells sorted from blood, taken in a trial of the OX40 agonist ivuxolimab. All receptors derive from an adult with an advanced solid tumor such as melanoma, head and neck, liver or kidney cancer.

The gene calls are TRBV7-8 and TRBJ2-6; no clear D. V was cut by 4 bases and J by 0 bases, with 4 bases left in between. The CDR3 consists of 14 residues. CDR1 is SGHVS and CDR2 is FQNEAQ in the germline V gene. In DNA form, the CDR3 reads TGTGCCAGCAGCTCCTCCTCTGGGGCCAACGTCCTGACTTTC. Protein sequence: CASSSSSGANVLTF.

This rearrangement joins TRBV7-9 to TRBJ2-2; D possibly corresponds to TRBD1 (5 bases). V was trimmed by 0 bases and J by 5 bases, leaving 13 bases between them. This CDR3 region has 16 residues. Germline CDR1 reads SEHNR; CDR2 reads FQNEAQ (reference sequence). The CDR3 bases are TGTGCCAGCAGCTTAGCAGGGCAGGGCAAGACCGGGGAGCTGTTTTTT. It specifies CASSLAGQGKTGELFF.

The chain recombines TRBV2 with TRBJ1-3; D is perhaps TRBD1 (5 bases). The germline V and J ends were trimmed by 8 bases and 4 bases, with 12 bases remaining between them. CDR1 and CDR2 (germline): SNHLY, FYNNEI. CDR3 length equals 13 residues. CDR3 DNA: TGTGCCAGCCGTTCTGGGACGGGAAACACCATATATTTT. Protein sequence: CASRSGTGNTIYF.

V and J are TRBV27 and TRBJ2-7, with D possibly being TRBD1 (6 bases). CDR3 size: 17 residues. Trimming took 5 bases from V and 5 from J, leaving 25 bases between them. Germline V gene data show CDR1 as MNHEY and CDR2 as SMNVEV (reference sequence). The CDR3 coding sequence is TGTGCCAGCAGTCCATGGCCGTTGGGGGCCCTTAAGAACGAGCAGTACTTC. The encoded protein is CASSPWPLGALKNEQYF.

V and J are TRBV2 and TRBJ2-2; the D gene is possibly TRBD1 (5 bases). Germline CDR1 SNHLY, CDR2 FYNNEI. The CDR3 spans 13 residues. V lost 2 bases to trimming and J lost 6 bases, with 7 bases between them. CDR3 coding DNA: TGTGCCAGCAGTGAACAGGGTGCCGGGGAGCTGTTTTTT. Its protein product is CASSEQGAGELFF.

This chain joins TRBV5-1 and TRBJ2-2, with 7 bases matching TRBD1. V lost 0 bases and J lost 5; bases outside the gene matches: 7. This CDR3 is built from 16 residues. The germline V gene encodes CDR1 SGHRS and CDR2 YFSETQ. CDR3 sequence: CASSLGQGVITGELFF. In nucleotides, the CDR3 is TGCGCCAGCAGCTTGGGGCAGGGGGTAATAACCGGGGAGCTGTTTTTT. Supplemented by reference TRBV5-1 and TRBJ2-2, the full variable domain reads KAGVTQTPRYLIKTRGQQVTLSCSPISGHRSVSWYQQTPGQGLQFLFEYFSETQRNKGNFPGRFSGRQFSNSRSEMNVSTLELGDSALYLCASSLGQGVITGELFFGEGSRLTVL.

This clone was counted between two and nine times. The CDR3 sequence: CASSEGGEAFF. The CDR3 nucleotides are TGTGCCAGTAGCGAGGGAGGGGAGGCTTTCTTT. This chain connects TRBV19 to TRBJ1-1; weak D call: TRBD1 (5 bases). V lost 6 bases, J lost 11 bases, and 13 bases lay in between. The CDR3 consists of 11 residues. CDR1 is LNHDA and CDR2 is SQIVND in the germline V gene (reference sequence). The whole variable domain, remainder taken from reference TRBV19 and TRBJ1-1, is DGGITQSPKYLFRKEGQNVTLSCEQNLNHDAMYWYRQDPGQGLRLIYYSQIVNDFQKGDIAEGYSVSREKKESFPLTVTSAQKNPTAFYLCASSEGGEAFFGQGTRLTVV.

The chain couples TRBV7-9 to TRBJ1-1, with 7 bases matching TRBD1. Germline values: CDR1 SEHNR, CDR2 FQNEAQ (reference sequence). The CDR3 length is 13 residues. DNA for the CDR3: TGTGCGGGGGAGGGACAGTCTAACACTGAAGCTTTCTTT. Translating it yields CAGEGQSNTEAFF. The full variable domain, with the rest looked up from reference TRBV7-9 and TRBJ1-1, is DTGVSQNPRHKITKRGQNVTFRCDPISEHNRLYWYRQTLGQGPEFLTYFQNEAQLEKSRLLSDRFSAERPKGSFSTLEIQRTEQGDSAMYLCAGEGQSNTEAFFGQGTRLTVV.

The chain uses TRBV7-2 and TRBJ2-3, with a weak D call TRBD2 (5 bases). The CDR3 extends over 13 amino acids. Germline V gene lookup returns CDR1 SGHTA and CDR2 FQGNSA. Between the trimmed V and J ends, which lost 5 bases and 6 bases, there was a span of 12 bases. CDR3 protein: CASSPRGGDTQYF. CDR3 nucleotides: TGTGCCAGCAGCCCCCGAGGCGGGGATACGCAGTATTTT.

Comment on this clone: Lacking the conserved final phenylalanine or tryptophan, this CDR3 likely reflects a read error. The CDR3 here is CASSFQGGYSPLHL. DNA of the CDR3: TGTGCCAGCAGTTTCCAAGGGGGCTATTCACCCCTCCACCTT. V usage is TRBV27 and J usage is TRBJ1-6; 7 bases line up with TRBD1. The CDR3 contains 14 residues. Germline CDR1 is MNHEY and CDR2 is SMNVEV (reference sequence). V trimming: 3 bases; J trimming: 8 bases; junction bases outside the gene matches: 4.

This clone was counted a single time. This chain joins TRBV9 and TRBJ2-2, with D maybe TRBD2 (6 bases). V was pared by 0 bases and J by 2 bases, with 11 bases between. The CDR3 has 16 residues. Germline lookup yields CDR1 SGDLS and CDR2 YYNGEE. The CDR3 sequence: CASSVGGRINTGELFF. CDR3 coding DNA: TGTGCCAGCAGCGTAGGGGGGAGGATCAACACCGGGGAGCTGTTTTTT.

The chain recombines TRBV6-1 with TRBJ2-1; no clear D. This CDR3 spans 14 amino acids. Trimming pared 7 bases from V and 0 bases from J, leaving 10 bases between. CDR1 and CDR2 (germline): MNHNS, SASEGT. In DNA form, the CDR3 reads TGTGCCAGCATAGCCTGGGGCTCCTACAATGAGCAGTTCTTC. It is translated as CASIAWGSYNEQFF.

The V call is TRBV7-2, the J call TRBJ1-1; tentatively, D is TRBD1 (5 bases). The CDR3 contains 14 residues. The V and J ends lost 7 bases and 4 bases respectively, with 16 bases between them. Germline-derived CDR1 and CDR2 are SGHTA and FQGNSA. In DNA, the CDR3 is TGTGCCAGCATCCCTATTGGGGGGTCCACTGAAGCTTTCTTT. The encoded protein is CASIPIGGSTEAFF.

V usage is TRBV5-1 and J usage is TRBJ1-6; maybe TRBD1 (5 bases). The CDR3 covers 14 residues. Trimming left V 2 bases short and J 7 bases short, with 10 bases between. Germline CDR1 SGHRS, CDR2 YFSETQ. For the CDR3, the DNA is TGCGCCAGCAGCTTCCAGGGTACAAATTCACCCCTCCACTTT. This sequence encodes CASSFQGTNSPLHF.

This clone was counted once. The chain couples TRBV2 to TRBJ1-2; D uncertain. Germline V CDR1 and CDR2: SNHLY, FYNNEI. This CDR3 is 17 amino acids long. Trimming stripped 6 bases from V and 3 bases from J, with 23 bases between. CDR3 amino acids: CASRLSGYDRGDYGYTF. The CDR3 DNA sequence: TGTGCCAGCAGACTAAGTGGATACGACCGTGGTGACTATGGCTACACCTTC.

This chain uses TRBV2 with TRBJ2-5, with D unclear. Germline assignment: CDR1 SNHLY and CDR2 FYNNEI. CDR3 size: 13 residues. V dropped 4 bases and J dropped 3 bases, with 9 bases sitting between them. CDR3 nucleotides: TGTGCCAGCAGTGGACCGGGCAAAGAGACCCAGTACTTC. It encodes CASSGPGKETQYF.

In its sample, this clone was seen once. The V call is TRBV2, the J call TRBJ2-2; 9 bases are a match to TRBD1. The germline gives CDR1 SNHLY, CDR2 FYNNEI. The trim removed 5 bases at V and 5 bases at J, leaving 3 bases unmatched. The CDR3 has 14 amino acids. As DNA, the CDR3 is TGTGCCAGCAGTTTCGACAGGGGGACCGGGGAGCTGTTTTTT. It encodes CASSFDRGTGELFF.

This sequence joins TRBV9 and TRBJ2-3; no clear D. This CDR3 has 12 residues. Trimming pared 4 bases from V and 8 bases from J, leaving 11 bases between. Germline V gives CDR1 SGDLS, CDR2 YYNGEE. For the CDR3, the DNA is TGTGCCAGCAGCCCCCAAATAGGTACGCAGTATTTT. Amino acids: CASSPQIGTQYF.

This chain links TRBV2 with TRBJ1-1; 7 bases are shared with TRBD1. The V gene's germline CDR1 is SNHLY and CDR2 FYNNEI. This CDR3 contains 13 residues. J was trimmed by 2 bases and V by 11 bases; bases with no gene match: 8. The CDR3 nucleotides are TGTGCCTGCCGGGGACAGCCAAACACTGAAGCTTTCTTT. Translated, it gives CACRGQPNTEAFF.

CDR3 coding DNA: TGTGCCAGCTCACCAGGGGGAAACACAGATACGCAGTATTTT. This translates into CASSPGGNTDTQYF. The chain recombines TRBV18 with TRBJ2-3, with D perhaps given as TRBD1 or TRBD2 (5 bases each). V shed 2 bases and J shed 2 bases, with 8 bases lying between them. There are 14 residues in the CDR3. Germline V lookup: CDR1 KGHSH, CDR2 LQKENI.

This chain uses TRBV29-1 with TRBJ2-7, with 11 nucleotides matching TRBD1. Germline V lookup: CDR1 SQVTM, CDR2 ANQGSEA. V was clipped by 6 bases and J by 4 bases; unmatched bases: 5. The CDR3 runs to 13 residues. The CDR3 reads CSVGQGASYEQYF. The DNA of the CDR3 is TGCAGCGTCGGACAGGGGGCGTCTTACGAGCAGTACTTC.

The chain couples TRBV7-3 to TRBJ2-3; D unresolved. CDR1 is SGHTA and CDR2 is FQGTGA in the germline V gene. V lost 5 bases to trimming and J lost 0 bases, with 12 bases between them. CDR3 size: 15 residues. CDR3 coding DNA: TGTGCCAGCAGCCCGGTCCTTCAGAGCACAGATACGCAGTATTTT. Protein: CASSPVLQSTDTQYF. Full variable domain (rest looked up from reference TRBV7-3 and TRBJ2-3): GAGVSQTPSNKVTEKGKYVELRCDPISGHTALYWYRQSLGQGPEFLIYFQGTGAADDSGLPNDRFFAVRPEGSVSTLKIQRTERGDSAVYLCASSPVLQSTDTQYFGPGTRLTVL.

The CDR3, as DNA: TGTGCCAGCGGGGCGGGGAGCACCATATATTTT. Translation: CASGAGSTIYF. The J gene is TRBJ1-3, the V gene TRBV6-1; the D gene is possibly TRBD1 (5 bases). V was pared by 8 bases and J by 9 bases, with 11 bases between. The CDR3 has 11 amino acids. Germline V gene data show CDR1 as MNHNS and CDR2 as SASEGT.

The chain is built from TRBV5-5 and TRBJ1-4, with TRBD1 identical over 7 bases. Germline-derived CDR1 and CDR2 are SGHKS and YYEKEE (reference sequence). The V segment lost 4 bases and the J segment 0 bases; nucleotides outside the gene matches: 15. This CDR3 has 19 residues. The CDR3 loop reads CASSGSQGPGVPTNEKLFF. CDR3 nucleotide sequence: TGTGCCAGCAGCGGGTCACAGGGGCCGGGGGTCCCAACTAATGAAAAACTGTTTTTT.

This sequence joins TRBV4-3 and TRBJ1-4; D uncertain. V lost 0 bases and J 7 bases, leaving 6 bases between the germline ends. Germline CDR1 and CDR2: LGHNA and YSLEER. The CDR3 is made up of 13 amino acids. CDR3 in amino acids: CASSQEYAEKLFF. The CDR3 DNA reads as TGCGCCAGCAGCCAAGAATATGCTGAAAAACTGTTTTTT.

The J gene is TRBJ2-5, the V gene TRBV5-6, with D perhaps TRBD2 (5 bases). Looked up from germline, CDR1 is SGHDT and CDR2 is YYEEEE. Trimming shortened V by 4 bases and J by 9 bases, and 13 bases separated the two germline ends. CDR3 length: 12 residues. As DNA, the CDR3 is TGTGCCAGCAGCGCTGGTCGGGGTGCCCAGTACTTC. Encoded protein: CASSAGRGAQYF.

In its sample, this clone was seen a few times. The chain uses TRBV4-2 and TRBJ1-1, with D uncertain. V lost 1 base and J lost 10, with 22 bases in between. Looked up from germline, CDR1 is LGHNA and CDR2 is YNFKEQ. This CDR3 contains 16 residues. CDR3 loop: CASSQAPPAGDRGAFF. The CDR3 DNA sequence: TGTGCCAGCAGCCAAGCTCCCCCTGCGGGAGACCGGGGAGCTTTCTTT.

The chain links TRBV9 to TRBJ2-6; TRBD2 is a possible D gene (5 bases). The CDR3 length is 15 residues. V was cut by 0 bases and J by 2 bases, with 6 bases left in between. Germline CDR1 SGDLS, CDR2 YYNGEE. CDR3 protein: CASSVAEAGANVLTF. The CDR3 nucleotides are TGTGCCAGCAGCGTAGCGGAGGCTGGGGCCAACGTCCTGACTTTC.

The chain has TRBV28 and TRBJ2-5; D is possibly TRBD2 (5 bases). The CDR3 contains 13 residues. The V end was cut by 2 bases, the J end by 5 bases, with 9 bases between. CDR1 and CDR2 (germline): MDHEN, SYDVKM. CDR3 in amino acids: CASSLTGMETQYF. CDR3 DNA sequence: TGTGCCAGCAGTTTAACCGGGATGGAGACCCAGTACTTC.

The genes are TRBV14 and TRBJ1-1; D ambiguous. The germline V and J ends were trimmed by 6 bases and 3 bases, with 11 bases remaining between them. Germline CDR1 and CDR2: SGHDN and FVKESK. The CDR3 sequence is 13 residues long. In nucleotides, the CDR3 is TGTGCCAGCAGTCTACAGACCCACACTGAAGCTTTCTTT. As protein: CASSLQTHTEAFF. Full variable domain (rest looked up from reference TRBV14 and TRBJ1-1): EAGVTQFPSHSVIEKGQTVTLRCDPISGHDNLYWYRRVMGKEIKFLLHFVKESKQDESGMPNNRFLAERTGGTYSTLKVQPAELEDSGVYFCASSLQTHTEAFFGQGTRLTVV.